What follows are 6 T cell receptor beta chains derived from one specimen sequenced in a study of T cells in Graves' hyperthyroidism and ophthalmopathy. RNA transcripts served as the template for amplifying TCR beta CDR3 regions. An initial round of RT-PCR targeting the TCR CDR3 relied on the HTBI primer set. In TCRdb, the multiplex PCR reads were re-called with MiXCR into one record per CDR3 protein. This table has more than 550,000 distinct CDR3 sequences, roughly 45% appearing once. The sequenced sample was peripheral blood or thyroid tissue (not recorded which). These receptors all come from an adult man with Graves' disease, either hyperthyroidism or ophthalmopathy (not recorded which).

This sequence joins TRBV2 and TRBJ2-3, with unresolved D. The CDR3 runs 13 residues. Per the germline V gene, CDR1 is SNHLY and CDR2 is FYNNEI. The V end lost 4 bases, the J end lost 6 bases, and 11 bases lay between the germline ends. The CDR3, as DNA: TGTGCCAGCAGTGCTGGTCTATTGGATACGCAGTATTTT. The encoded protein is CASSAGLLDTQYF.

The CDR3 DNA reads TGTGCCAGCAGTTTATTAAACAGTGTCTCACCCCTCCACTTT. This translates into CASSLLNSVSPLHF. The rearrangement links TRBV12-3 or TRBV12-4 to TRBJ1-6; D gene unclear. The CDR3 is made up of 14 amino acids. V lost 2 bases to trimming and J lost 10 bases, with 12 bases between them.

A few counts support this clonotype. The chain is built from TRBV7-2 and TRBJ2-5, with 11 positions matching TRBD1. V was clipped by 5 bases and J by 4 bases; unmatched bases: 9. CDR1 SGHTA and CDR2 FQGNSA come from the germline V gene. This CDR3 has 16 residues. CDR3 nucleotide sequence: TGTGCCAGCAGCAACGGGGACAGGGGGTTTGGAGAGACCCAGTACTTC. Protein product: CASSNGDRGFGETQYF.

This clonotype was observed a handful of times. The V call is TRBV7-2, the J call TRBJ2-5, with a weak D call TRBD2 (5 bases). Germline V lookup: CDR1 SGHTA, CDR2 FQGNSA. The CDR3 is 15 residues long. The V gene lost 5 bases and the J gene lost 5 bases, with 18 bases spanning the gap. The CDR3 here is CASSQAQAEEETQYF. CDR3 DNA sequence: TGTGCCAGCAGCCAAGCCCAAGCGGAGGAGGAGACCCAGTACTTC. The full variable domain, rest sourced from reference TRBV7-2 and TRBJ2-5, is GAGVSQSPSNKVTEKGKDVELRCDPISGHTALYWYRQSLGQGLEFLIYFQGNSAPDKSGLPSDRFSAERTGGSVSTLTIQRTQQEDSAVYLCASSQAQAEEETQYFGPGTRLLVL.

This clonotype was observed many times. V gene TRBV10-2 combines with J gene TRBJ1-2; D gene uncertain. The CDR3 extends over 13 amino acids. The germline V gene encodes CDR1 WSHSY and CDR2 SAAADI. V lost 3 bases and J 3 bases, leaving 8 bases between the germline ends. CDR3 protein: CASSEAEYYGYTF. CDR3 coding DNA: TGCGCCAGCAGTGAAGCGGAGTACTATGGCTACACCTTC.

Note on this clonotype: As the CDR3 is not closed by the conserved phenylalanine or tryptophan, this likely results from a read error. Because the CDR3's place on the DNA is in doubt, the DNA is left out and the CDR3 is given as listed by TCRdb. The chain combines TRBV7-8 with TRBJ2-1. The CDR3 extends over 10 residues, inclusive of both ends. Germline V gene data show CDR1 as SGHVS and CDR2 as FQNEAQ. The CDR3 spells CASSLASQYS.